The entry below describes one T cell receptor beta chain. The target of this receptor is not known. Base qualities are not at hand, and no much larger clone is one base apart. Patients with a history of autoimmune disease or receiving systemic immunosuppression were excluded from the trial. Peripheral blood for TCR sequencing was collected from all dose cohorts at baseline, on cycle 4 day 1, and on cycle 7 day 1. The samples were taken from a phase I, first-in-human, multicenter, open-label dose-escalation trial of ivuxolimab. Adults with locally advanced or metastatic melanoma, renal cell, hepatocellular, or head and neck squamous cell carcinoma were enrolled in the trial. Before TCR sequencing, CD4+ and CD8+ T cells were separately sorted from peripheral blood. Between the V and J ends, shortened by 5 bases and 1 base respectively, the junction contains 4 bases. Reading from cysteine to phenylalanine, the CDR3 counts 12 amino acids. The read is trimmed to its CDR3 DNA, 36 bases read in frame from base 1. Via the germline V gene (reference sequence), CDR1 is LNHDA and CDR2 SQIVND.

This specimen belongs to a study of OX40 agonist ivuxolimab in advanced cancers. With respect to the entire study: Ivuxolimab, which targeted the costimulatory receptor OX40 (CD134), was an agonistic, fully human IgG2 monoclonal antibody. The dose-escalation cohort was about 83% male with a mean age of approximately 60 years, ranging from roughly 20 to 80. Patients were allowed to have had prior anti-PD-1, anti-PD-L1 or anti-CTLA-4 therapy, and around 40% of the dose-escalation patients had previously received checkpoint inhibitors. Partial responses occurred in three dose-escalation patients: two with cutaneous melanoma and one with hepatocellular carcinoma. Intravenous ivuxolimab was administered to patients every 2 weeks at six dose levels: 0.01, 0.1, 0.3, 1.5, 3 and 10 mg/kg. The paper describes the monotherapy dose-escalation part (N ≈ 49 patients) of the phase I trial of ivuxolimab. Of the approximately 54 dose-escalation patients, hepatocellular carcinoma was present in 19, melanoma in about 15, renal cell carcinoma in 9 and head and neck cancer in 9. Peripheral TCRbeta sequencing aimed to test whether ivuxolimab altered TCR sequence diversity and caused clonal T-cell expansion. Broad study findings and their caveats: Low levels of normalized T-cell clonal expansion were also shown by some nonresponding patients. In partial responders in the 0.1-3.0 mg/kg groups, normalized peripheral clonal expansion was found to be among the lowest, especially among CD8+ T cells. At doses of 0.1 to 3.0 mg/kg, clonal expansion of both CD4+ and CD8+ blood T cells was observed from baseline to week 6. After ivuxolimab, more expanded clones were found on average in CD8+ T cells than in CD4+ T cells. Which antigens the clonally expanded peripheral T cells were specific for was not determined.

Genomic DNA was isolated from the sorted cells so that the TCRbeta CDR3 region could be sequenced. TCRbeta CDR3 regions were sequenced using the immunoSEQ Assay. The immuneACCESS repertoire file appears here via TCRdb, limited to in-frame rearrangements. These files lack a portion of the clones; in checked studies, under half of the deficit traces to unresolved V genes, and the cause of the others is not known. In all, the sample holds around 64,000 clones, and about 94% of those were seen once. The ten largest clones add up to about 7.1% of the sample. The sample consisted of CD4+ or CD8+ T cells sorted from blood, taken in a trial of the OX40 agonist ivuxolimab. The sequence links TRBV19 to TRBJ2-3, with no confidently assigned D gene. The source is an adult with an advanced solid tumor such as melanoma, head and neck, liver or kidney cancer. The CDR3 reads as follows: CASSWGTDTQYF. Here is the DNA: TGTGCCAGTAGTTGGGGCACAGATACGCAGTATTTT.